This T cell receptor (beta chain) was sequenced for a study of blood T cell repertoires in COVID-19 (dated by TCRdb to 2018 to 2020). As for the study more broadly: Samples covering the acute and convalescent phases of COVID-19 were provided by collaborators in the United States, Italy and Spain. The sample metadata nearly always contained a de-identified subject ID, COVID-19 status, age in years and sex. The prospective study material was composed of cDNA or gDNA derived from T cells, B-cell-depleted T cells, or PBMCs. HLA class I and class II types, where available, came from metadata supplied by the sample provider rather than from assay-based typing. The dataset comprised deeply sampled blood TCRbeta repertoires from subjects exposed to, actively infected with, or recovered from COVID-19. The samples were drawn from two sources: the first 160 participants of the ongoing ImmuneRACE study, and 1,254 subjects contributed by 6 global collaborators. The repertoires were released in a freely available public database meant as a resource for research on the immune response to SARS-CoV-2.

This clone has more than one count but fewer than ten. Its antigen is unknown. It has no much larger one-base neighbor in the sample; base qualities were not kept. TCRbeta CDR3 regions were amplified from genomic DNA using the immunoSEQ Assay, a bias-controlled multiplex PCR. Per the authors' processing: The number of nucleated cells in each sample was estimated from the amplification of reference gene primers within the assay. To quantify the absolute abundance of each unique TCRbeta CDR3 rearrangement, sequence reads were collapsed and filtered. For each sample, productive Simpson clonality was calculated as the square root of Simpson's diversity index across productive rearrangements. TCRdb mirrors the immuneACCESS table, restricted to in-frame sequences. Some clones are absent from its copies; in checked studies, under half trace to an unresolved V gene, and the reason for the others is unknown. Clone size and V and J calls were adopted from that table, with D and trimming inferred from the DNA. The sample table lists 85,000 to 90,000 clones, 75% to 90% of them with a count of one. Jointly, the top ten make up 0.95% to 1.5% of the sample.

Collaborating institutions collected whole blood in K2EDTA tubes following their own protocols. For TCRbeta analysis, collaborators shipped samples as frozen whole blood, isolated PBMCs, or DNA extracted from either of those sample types. The CDR3, from cysteine to phenylalanine, totals 13 residues. Only the CDR3 region is kept as DNA, spanning 39 bases read in frame from base 1. Clipping removes 5 bases from V and 6 bases from J, with 5 as the unmatched junction base count. CDR1 and CDR2 (GTSNPN, SVGIG) derive from the germline V gene (reference sequence). What the work shows at the level of the full study, not this receptor alone: Clinical and demographic metadata were provided uncurated, with the amount varying by source and participant.

The sample was peripheral blood. This clonotype was sampled from an older man with active or convalescent COVID-19. This receptor chain uses TRBV30 and TRBJ1-3; 9 bases in between match TRBD1. The bases read TGTGCCTGGGCACAGGGGGCAAAAAACACCATATATTTT. This codes for CAWAQGAKNTIYF.